The text below deals with one T cell receptor (beta chain). Trimming took 5 bases from V and 3 from J; bases not matched to a gene: 3. This CDR3 contains 13 residues. Per germline, CDR1 MNHEY and CDR2 SMNVEV (reference sequence). This sample was included in a study of sequential checkpoint blockade in melanoma. The wider study: Patients were randomized 1:1 to nivolumab-then-ipilimumab or ipilimumab-then-nivolumab first-line. Each arm's sequence ended with maintenance nivolumab.

The treatment denotes: randomized to nivolumab then ipilimumab (arm A) or the reverse (arm B). DNA-damaging chemotherapy had not been given to any patient beforehand. Live CD3+CD8+ CD19− CD56− cells were sorted from PBMCs. Generated by immunoSEQ multiplex PCR, the TCRdb table keeps only in-frame clones and is missing some. The sample holds some 22,000 clones, 80% to 90% seen once. The rearrangement links TRBV27 to TRBJ1-1; 7 bases align to TRBD1. This TCR came from a human donor with melanoma. The sequencing here drew on CD8+ T cells sorted from blood (inferred from file names), taken from a patient given nivolumab and ipilimumab in sequence. This chain's CDR3 is CASSLDRDTEAFF. CDR3 coding DNA: TGTGCCAGCAGTCTTGACAGGGACACTGAAGCTTTCTTT.